The sequence of this T cell receptor beta chain was determined in a study of beta chain features in type 1 diabetes. Overall study findings and caveats: TCRB CDR3s from Type 1 diabetes patients were moderately but significantly shorter in all four CD4+ subsets. Shorter templates might be favored by PCR, equally in patients and controls.

This clone was recorded a few times. Antigen: not known. Other DNA variants within this sample encode the same CDR3. All of the isolated RNA was reverse transcribed, so expressed TCRB transcripts were sequenced. TCRdb's table, derived via immunoSEQ multiplex PCR, lists solely in-frame clones and lacks some. The sample includes hundreds of thousands of clones, roughly 13% seen only once; the top ten take about 0.02%. The CDR3 spans 15 residues. The germline V gene has CDR1 GTSNPN and CDR2 SVGIG (reference sequence). After removal of 0 bases from V and 2 bases from J, the junction contained 4 bases not matched to a gene.

The J gene is TRBJ1-3, the V gene TRBV30; 7 bases are shared with TRBD1. The sequence was obtained from a man between 18 and 35 years old with type 1 diabetes. The specimen was naive CD4+ T cells from blood. For the CDR3, the DNA is TGTGCCTGGAGTGTAGGGGGGACAGCTGGAAACACCATATATTTT. Protein product: CAWSVGGTAGNTIYF.